These 29 T cell receptor beta chains came from one sample sequenced in a study of blood T cells in healthy people across ages. Then a second PCR, running about 6 to 12 cycles, was carried out with a sample-barcoded 5' primer and a J-beta primer mix. TCRdb ran MiXCR on the 5' RACE reads and lists one entry per CDR3 protein. Seen here are roughly 1.4 million distinct CDR3 sequences, roughly 59% observed once, and the top ten hold over 5.5%. The source material was blood. The receptors stem from a man between 18 and 35 years old in good health.

The J gene is TRBJ2-7, the V gene TRBV20-1; D might be TRBD2 (6 bases). Trimming stripped 5 bases from V and 0 bases from J, with 17 bases between. Per germline, CDR1 DFQATT and CDR2 SNEGSKA (reference sequence). The CDR3 has 15 amino acids. For the CDR3, the DNA is TGCAGTGCTTTGCAGGGACTTACAAGCTCCTACGAGCAGTACTTC. It is translated as CSALQGLTSSYEQYF.

The chain employs TRBV12-3 or TRBV12-4 and TRBJ2-3; D ambiguous. With 5 bases removed from V and 10 bases from J, the gap between germline ends came to 19 bases. This CDR3 is 14 amino acids long. CDR3: CASSVGGPKVAQYF. In DNA form, the CDR3 reads TGTGCCAGCAGTGTTGGCGGTCCCAAGGTGGCGCAGTATTTT.

This chain joins TRBV6-6 and TRBJ2-1; D is unresolved. The CDR3 is 13 amino acids. Germline lookup yields CDR1 MNHNY and CDR2 SVGAGI (reference sequence). V was trimmed by 5 bases and J by 7 bases, leaving 12 bases between them. This CDR3 reads CASSTNLGNEQFF. In nucleotides, the CDR3 is TGTGCCAGCAGTACAAACCTGGGTAATGAGCAGTTCTTC.

The rearrangement uses TRBV11-2 and TRBJ1-1; D is unresolved. The V end was cut by 5 bases, the J end by 7 bases, with 20 bases between. Looked up from germline, CDR1 is SGHAT and CDR2 is FQNNGV. The CDR3 is 15 residues long. The CDR3 DNA is TGTGCCAGCAGCGTTTTTCCCCGCCCGACAAATGAAGCTTTCTTT. Its translation: CASSVFPRPTNEAFF.

The chain recombines TRBV11-2 with TRBJ2-3, with D unresolved. Germline assignment: CDR1 SGHAT and CDR2 FQNNGV. Trimming left V 7 bases short and J 5 bases short, with 7 bases between. CDR3 length: 11 amino acids. The CDR3 sequence is CASTLVDTQYF. The CDR3, as DNA: TGTGCCAGCACCCTGGTAGATACGCAGTATTTT.

This clonotype appeared a few times. This chain links TRBV3-1 with TRBJ2-3; 9 nucleotides align to TRBD2. J gave up 5 bases and V 6 bases, and 9 bases lay outside the gene matches. The CDR3 is made up of 15 amino acids. Germline lookup yields CDR1 LGHDT and CDR2 YNNKEL (reference sequence). As DNA, the CDR3 is TGTGCCAGCAGTCGACTAGCGGCAAAGTTAGATACGCAGTATTTT. It is translated as CASSRLAAKLDTQYF.

The CDR3 DNA sequence: TGCGCCAGCAGCCAAGATTCGGGACGAGTGAGCTCCTACGAGCAGTACTTC. This translates into CASSQDSGRVSSYEQYF. The V and J genes are TRBV4-1 and TRBJ2-7; D may match TRBD1 or TRBD2 (5 bases each). Trimming cost V 0 bases and J 0 bases, with 15 bases left between them. Germline V gives CDR1 MGHRA, CDR2 YSYEKL. The CDR3 length is 17 residues.

The J gene is TRBJ2-7, the V gene TRBV5-1, with 9 bases that match TRBD2. The DNA end is a closer match to TRBJ2-5, so the J assignment may be wrong. CDR3 length: 14 amino acids. Germline V gives CDR1 SGHRS, CDR2 YFSETQ. CDR3 in DNA: TGCGCCAGCAGCCCGGGACTAGCAGTGGAGACCCAGTACTTC. It specifies CASSPGLAVETQYF.

The chain employs TRBV20-1 and TRBJ2-5; TRBD2 aligns across 10 bases. V shed 5 bases and J 3 bases; nucleotides not matched to a gene: 6. Germline V lookup: CDR1 DFQATT, CDR2 SNEGSKA (reference sequence). This CDR3 has 14 residues. CDR3 in DNA: TGCAGTGCTGGGCCGGGACTAGCGAAAGAGACCCAGTACTTC. It specifies CSAGPGLAKETQYF.

DNA for the CDR3: TGCGCCAGCAGCCAAGATCGATGCAGCTATAATGAAAAACTGTTTTTT. This encodes CASSQDRCSYNEKLFF. J is TRBJ1-4 and V is TRBV4-1; D unresolved. From germline, CDR1 is MGHRA and CDR2 YSYEKL. V was cut by 0 bases and J by 4 bases, with 12 bases left in between. The CDR3 loop spans 16 amino acids.

CDR3 amino acids: CSVPDQQSHEQYF. The CDR3 DNA sequence: TGCAGCGTCCCAGACCAACAAAGCCACGAGCAGTACTTC. V gene TRBV29-1 combines with J gene TRBJ2-5; D uncertain. The J call is in doubt because the DNA end fits TRBJ2-7 better. This CDR3 spans 13 amino acids. Germline assignment: CDR1 SQVTM and CDR2 ANQGSEA.

The chain uses TRBV24-1 and TRBJ2-7, with TRBD1 matching 8 bases. Unmatched junction bases numbered 7, after V lost 5 bases and J lost 2 bases. The CDR3 covers 15 residues. From germline, CDR1 is KGHDR and CDR2 SFDVKD. The CDR3 nucleotides are TGTGCCACCAGTGCCGGGACAGGACCACCCTACGAGCAGTACTTC. Translating gives CATSAGTGPPYEQYF.

The V gene is TRBV6-5, the J gene TRBJ1-2; D remains unclear. The germline V gene encodes CDR1 MNHEY and CDR2 SVGAGI. This CDR3 is built from 14 residues. V dropped 7 bases and J dropped 3 bases, with 15 bases sitting between them. The CDR3 DNA follows: TGTGCCAGCACACGAAGTAGGTTGGACTATGGCTACACCTTC. Amino acids: CASTRSRLDYGYTF.

There are a few counts of this clonotype. This chain joins TRBV20-1 and TRBJ2-7, with no clear D. Germline loops: CDR1 DFQATT, CDR2 SNEGSKA (reference sequence). The CDR3 length is 11 residues. The V end lost 6 bases, the J end lost 2 bases, and 8 bases lay between the germline ends. The CDR3 here is CSARITYEQYF. The CDR3 region has the DNA TGCAGTGCAAGGATTACCTACGAGCAGTACTTC.

This chain links TRBV12-3 or TRBV12-4 with TRBJ2-4; the D gene is possibly TRBD2 (6 bases). The CDR3 sequence is 13 residues long. V lost 2 bases and J lost 10, with 12 bases in between. CDR3 loop: CASSLTGVTIQYF. CDR3 in DNA: TGTGCCAGCAGTTTAACGGGGGTGACGATTCAGTACTTC.

On this clonotype itself: A read error is likely, as this CDR3 ends without the conserved phenylalanine or tryptophan. V and J are TRBV7-9 and TRBJ1-1, with D perhaps TRBD1 (6 bases). Trimming removed 11 bases from V and 8 bases from J, with 21 bases in between. CDR1 SEHNR and CDR2 FQNEAQ come from the germline V gene (reference sequence). CDR3 size: 13 residues. The CDR3, as DNA: TGTGCCGGGATGGCGGCCAGGGGCCACGAAGCTTTCTCT. Translated, it gives CAGMAARGHEAFS.

The chain combines TRBV9 with TRBJ1-2; possibly TRBD1 for D (5 bases). The germline V gene encodes CDR1 SGDLS and CDR2 YYNGEE. V was trimmed by 3 bases and J by 5 bases, leaving 14 bases between them. The CDR3 contains 14 residues. The CDR3 coding sequence is TGTGCCAGCAGCGAGACAGATCAAATTTATGGCTACACCTTC. Protein: CASSETDQIYGYTF.

This chain joins TRBV10-3 and TRBJ2-5; maybe TRBD1 (7 bases). Germline V gene lookup returns CDR1 ENHRY and CDR2 SYGVKD. The CDR3 covers 15 residues. V was shortened by 0 bases and J by 3 bases, with 11 bases between the two germline ends. CDR3 protein: CAISESGGTEETQYF. The CDR3 bases are TGTGCCATCAGTGAGTCTGGCGGGACAGAAGAGACCCAGTACTTC.

The sample holds a few counts of this clonotype. This chain uses TRBV10-3 with TRBJ2-3; TRBD2 agrees at 14 bases. Germline values: CDR1 ENHRY, CDR2 SYGVKD. This CDR3 region has 16 residues. J was trimmed by 2 bases and V by 6 bases; bases with no gene match: 4. The CDR3 nucleotides are TGTGCCATCAGCTCGGGACTAGCGGGAGACACAGATACGCAGTATTTT. It codes for CAISSGLAGDTDTQYF.

The CDR3 reads CASQGPSSYEQYF. The CDR3 coding sequence is TGTGCCAGCCAGGGACCGAGCTCCTACGAGCAGTACTTC. The genes are TRBV6-2 or TRBV6-3 and TRBJ2-7; D may match TRBD1 or TRBD2 (5 bases each). This CDR3 contains 13 residues. From germline, CDR1 is MNHEY and CDR2 SVGEGT. V lost 8 bases to trimming and J lost 0 bases, with 11 bases between them.

The chain combines TRBV5-1 with TRBJ2-1; no reliable D call. The germline gives CDR1 SGHRS, CDR2 YFSETQ. V lost 0 bases to trimming and J lost 6 bases, with 13 bases between them. This CDR3 is 15 amino acids long. CDR3 bases: TGCGCCAGCAGCTTGGCCCCTACAGATACCAATGAGCAGTTCTTC. This gives the protein CASSLAPTDTNEQFF.

The sample holds a few counts of this clonotype. The chain joins TRBV27 to TRBJ2-4; 7 bases match TRBD2. Germline lookup yields CDR1 MNHEY and CDR2 SMNVEV (reference sequence). This CDR3 contains 15 residues. With V trimmed by 5 bases and J by 7 bases, 11 bases remained unmatched. This CDR3 is CASSTGRGVWNIQYF. In DNA, the CDR3 is TGTGCCAGCAGTACCGGACGGGGGGTCTGGAACATTCAGTACTTC.

This clonotype was seen more than once but under ten times. This chain uses TRBV6-1 with TRBJ2-4; D remains unclear. The tail of the sequence fits TRBJ2-7 better, so the J call may be wrong. This CDR3 has 14 residues. The V gene's germline CDR1 is MNHNS and CDR2 SASEGT. CDR3 in DNA: TGTGCCAGCAGTGACCCCATGGCATCCTACGAGCAGTACTTC. This sequence encodes CASSDPMASYEQYF.

This chain connects TRBV20-1 to TRBJ1-1; D remains ambiguous. Germline V gives CDR1 DFQATT, CDR2 SNEGSKA (reference sequence). Trimming removed 3 bases at V and 4 bases at J, with 12 bases between. The CDR3 contains 13 residues. The CDR3 DNA sequence: TGCAGTGCTAGTTTGGGAGAATTCACTGAAGCTTTCTTT. It translates to CSASLGEFTEAFF.

The chain has TRBV20-1 and TRBJ2-2; D is unclear. V gave up 2 bases and J gave up 6 bases, with 10 bases separating them. The CDR3 spans 13 residues. Germline CDR1 and CDR2: DFQATT and SNEGSKA (reference sequence). The DNA for the CDR3 is TGCAGTGCTAGAAATGACCTAGCCGGGGAGCTGTTTTTT. Translated: CSARNDLAGELFF.

V is TRBV25-1 and J is TRBJ2-1, with 9 nucleotides matching TRBD2. The ends lost 7 bases at V and 2 bases at J; junction bases unmatched: 9. In germline, CDR1 is MGHDK, CDR2 SYGVNS. The CDR3 runs 16 residues. For the CDR3, the DNA is TGTGCCAGCACTGCCAAGACTAGCGGCACCTACAATGAGCAGTTCTTC. It translates to CASTAKTSGTYNEQFF.

V and J are TRBV7-2 and TRBJ2-5, with D perhaps TRBD1 (6 bases). The J call may be faulty, since TRBJ2-7 better matches the DNA end. The CDR3 has 14 amino acids. CDR1 is SGHTA, CDR2 FQGNSA, per germline. The CDR3 coding sequence is TGTGCCAGCAGCTCCCCCGGGACATATAGCGAGCAGTACTTC. It codes for CASSSPGTYSEQYF.

The table lists this clonotype with a count of one. The genes are TRBV3-1 and TRBJ2-5; unclear D gene. Matching the DNA end better, TRBJ2-7 makes the J call doubtful. The CDR3 spans 12 residues. Germline CDR1 LGHDT, CDR2 YNNKEL (reference sequence). This chain's CDR3 is CASSQFGREQYF. The CDR3 DNA sequence: TGTGCCAGCAGCCAATTTGGGCGCGAGCAGTACTTC.

The chain uses TRBV6-1 and TRBJ2-1; perhaps TRBD1 as D (6 bases). Germline-derived CDR1 and CDR2 are MNHNS and SASEGT. V lost 3 bases and J 7 bases, leaving 16 bases between the germline ends. The CDR3 consists of 15 residues. CDR3 bases: TGTGCCAGCAGTGACTCGGGGCGAAGGGGGAATGAGCAGTTCTTC. Amino acids: CASSDSGRRGNEQFF.